A selection of T cell receptor beta chains follows, all from one sample in a study of spatial heterogeneity in lung cancer. One entry per CDR3 protein, called by TCRdb with MiXCR from the 5' RACE reads. Here the sample spans approximately 22,000 distinct CDR3 sequences, about 4.6% being singletons. Sequences were derived from PBMCs, sampled at surgery. These receptors all stem from a male donor with early-stage non-small cell lung cancer. The CDR3 runs from the conserved cysteine through the conserved F or W. The D gene is left open where the match is weak. The size entry is marked missing in some rows and otherwise reads once, few, many or a size class.

cdr3_length: 15; v_call: TRBV7-9; clone_size: many; j_call: TRBJ2-1; d_call: TRBD1; cdr3_nt: TGTGCCAGCAGCTCCCGGGACAGGGGGGCCAATGAGCAGTTCTTC; cdr3_aa: CASSSRDRGANEQFF
cdr3_length: 15; v_call: TRBV4-1; clone_size: many; j_call: TRBJ2-1; d_call: NA; cdr3_nt: TGCGCCAGCAGCCAAGATGAGGGAACCTACAATGAGCAGTTCTTC; cdr3_aa: CASSQDEGTYNEQFF
cdr3_length: 15; v_call: TRBV11-2; clone_size: NA; j_call: TRBJ2-1; d_call: NA; cdr3_nt: TGTGCCAGCAGAAAAGGGGTTAACTCCTACAATGAGCAGTTCTTC; cdr3_aa: CASRKGVNSYNEQFF
cdr3_length: 15; v_call: TRBV27; clone_size: many; j_call: TRBJ2-3; d_call: NA; cdr3_nt: TGTGCCAGCAGTCCCTACACTATACGCACAGATACGCAGTATTTT; cdr3_aa: CASSPYTIRTDTQYF
cdr3_length: 12; v_call: TRBV6-5; clone_size: NA; j_call: TRBJ2-7; d_call: NA; cdr3_nt: TGTGCCAGCAGTCTTAAGGGGTACGAGCAGTACTTC; cdr3_aa: CASSLKGYEQYF
cdr3_length: 15; v_call: TRBV7-2; clone_size: medium-sized; j_call: TRBJ2-3; d_call: NA; cdr3_nt: TGTGCCAGCAGCCTCCAGGGGATCAGCACAGATACGCAGTATTTT; cdr3_aa: CASSLQGISTDTQYF
cdr3_length: 13; v_call: TRBV5-1; clone_size: NA; j_call: TRBJ2-4; d_call: NA; cdr3_nt: TGCGCCAGCAGCACCGGACAGAAAAACATTCAGTACTTC; cdr3_aa: CASSTGQKNIQYF
cdr3_length: 15; v_call: TRBV12-3/TRBV12-4; clone_size: few; j_call: TRBJ1-1; d_call: TRBD1; cdr3_nt: TGTGCCAGCAGTTCCGCCGGGACAGGGAACACTGAAGCTTTCTTT; cdr3_aa: CASSSAGTGNTEAFF
cdr3_length: 13; v_call: TRBV28; clone_size: many; j_call: TRBJ1-1; d_call: NA; cdr3_nt: TGTGCCAGCAGTAAACAGGGTAACACTGAAGCTTTCTTT; cdr3_aa: CASSKQGNTEAFF
cdr3_length: 14; v_call: TRBV5-1; clone_size: many; j_call: TRBJ2-1; d_call: NA; cdr3_nt: TGCGCCAGCAGCCCCCAGGGATCCTACAATGAGCAGTTCTTC; cdr3_aa: CASSPQGSYNEQFF
cdr3_length: 13; v_call: TRBV4-1; clone_size: many; j_call: TRBJ2-2; d_call: NA; cdr3_nt: TGCGCCAGCGCCAGGGGGGCTTCCGGGGAGCTGTTTTTT; cdr3_aa: CASARGASGELFF
cdr3_length: 17; v_call: TRBV24-1; clone_size: few; j_call: TRBJ2-3; d_call: TRBD1; cdr3_nt: TGTGCCACCAGTGATGCCCACAGGGGGCGATCGGCAGATACGCAGTATTTT; cdr3_aa: CATSDAHRGRSADTQYF
cdr3_length: 17; v_call: TRBV28; clone_size: medium-sized; j_call: TRBJ1-6; d_call: NA; cdr3_nt: TGTGCCAGCCTCCAGAGCCCCGGACAGCGTTATAATTCACCCCTCCACTTT; cdr3_aa: CASLQSPGQRYNSPLHF
cdr3_length: 16; v_call: TRBV7-9; clone_size: many; j_call: TRBJ2-4; d_call: NA; cdr3_nt: TGTGCCAGCAGCGCTCATCTGGGGGCCAGCAAAAACATTCAGTACTTC; cdr3_aa: CASSAHLGASKNIQYF
cdr3_length: 16; v_call: TRBV7-7; clone_size: many; j_call: TRBJ2-2; d_call: NA; cdr3_nt: TGTGCCAGCAGCCCCGCGCCCCCAGGGTACACCGGGGAGCTGTTTTTT; cdr3_aa: CASSPAPPGYTGELFF
cdr3_length: 14; v_call: TRBV27; clone_size: many; j_call: TRBJ1-6; d_call: TRBD1; cdr3_nt: TGTGCCAGCACCCGACAGGGGGGAAATTCACCCCTCCACTTT; cdr3_aa: CASTRQGGNSPLHF
cdr3_length: 16; v_call: TRBV7-2; clone_size: many; j_call: TRBJ1-6; d_call: NA; cdr3_nt: TGTGCCAGCAGCTTAGAGGGGCCAGGGTCTAATTCACCCCTCCACTTT; cdr3_aa: CASSLEGPGSNSPLHF
cdr3_length: 15; v_call: TRBV12-3/TRBV12-4; clone_size: many; j_call: TRBJ2-3; d_call: NA; cdr3_nt: TGTGCCAGCACCGATCATGGTTGGGGCACAGATACGCAGTATTTT; cdr3_aa: CASTDHGWGTDTQYF
cdr3_length: 15; v_call: TRBV9; clone_size: medium-sized; j_call: TRBJ2-7; d_call: NA; cdr3_nt: TGTGCCAGCAGCCCGCACGACGGGGGCCGCTACGAGCAGTACTTC; cdr3_aa: CASSPHDGGRYEQYF
cdr3_length: 14; v_call: TRBV29-1; clone_size: NA; j_call: TRBJ2-5; d_call: TRBD1; cdr3_nt: TGCAGCGTTGTTGGGACAGGGGGCCGGGAGACCCAGTACTTC; cdr3_aa: CSVVGTGGRETQYF
cdr3_length: 13; v_call: TRBV7-9; clone_size: NA; j_call: TRBJ1-6; d_call: NA; cdr3_nt: TGTGCCAGCAGCAGACAGTTTAATTCACCCCTCCACTTT; cdr3_aa: CASSRQFNSPLHF
cdr3_length: 13; v_call: TRBV7-2; clone_size: many; j_call: TRBJ2-5; d_call: NA; cdr3_nt: TGTGCCAGCAGCTTGAGGGTTCTTGAGACCCAGTACTTC; cdr3_aa: CASSLRVLETQYF
cdr3_length: 16; v_call: TRBV28; clone_size: many; j_call: TRBJ2-7; d_call: TRBD1; cdr3_nt: TGTGCCAGCAGTCCCCTTGGGGGACAGGGAACCTACGAGCAGTACTTC; cdr3_aa: CASSPLGGQGTYEQYF
cdr3_length: 14; v_call: TRBV27; clone_size: medium-sized; j_call: TRBJ1-2; d_call: NA; cdr3_nt: TGTGCCAGCAGTTCCCCGGGCCAACGCAATGGCTACACCTTC; cdr3_aa: CASSSPGQRNGYTF
cdr3_length: 11; v_call: TRBV5-5; clone_size: many; j_call: TRBJ2-5; d_call: NA; cdr3_nt: TGTGCCAGCAGTAGGCGAGAGACCCAGTACTTC; cdr3_aa: CASSRRETQYF
cdr3_length: 15; v_call: TRBV7-2; clone_size: many; j_call: TRBJ1-1; d_call: NA; cdr3_nt: TGTGCCAGCAGCCTGATGACAGGCGACGTCACTGAAGCTTTCTTT; cdr3_aa: CASSLMTGDVTEAFF
cdr3_length: 12; v_call: TRBV7-2; clone_size: many; j_call: TRBJ2-5; d_call: NA; cdr3_nt: TGTGCCAGCAGCTTACCCCCGGGGACCCAGTACTTC; cdr3_aa: CASSLPPGTQYF
cdr3_length: 14; v_call: TRBV5-1; clone_size: many; j_call: TRBJ1-5; d_call: NA; cdr3_nt: TGCGCCAGCAGCTTAGACAGGACGAGTCAGCCCCAGCATTTT; cdr3_aa: CASSLDRTSQPQHF
cdr3_length: 14; v_call: TRBV2; clone_size: many; j_call: TRBJ2-6; d_call: NA; cdr3_nt: TGTGCCAGCAGTGAACGAGGGGGGGCCAACGTCCTGACTTTC; cdr3_aa: CASSERGGANVLTF
cdr3_length: 13; v_call: TRBV29-1; clone_size: NA; j_call: TRBJ2-2; d_call: NA; cdr3_nt: TGCAGCGTTGAACGATCCGGGACCGGGGAGCTGTTTTTT; cdr3_aa: CSVERSGTGELFF
cdr3_length: 15; v_call: TRBV4-1; clone_size: NA; j_call: TRBJ2-7; d_call: NA; cdr3_nt: TGCGCCAGCAGCTTACGACCCGGGGAATCCTACGAGCAGTACTTC; cdr3_aa: CASSLRPGESYEQYF
cdr3_length: 13; v_call: TRBV5-6; clone_size: many; j_call: TRBJ1-5; d_call: NA; cdr3_nt: TGTGCCAGCAGCTTGGGGACCAATCAGCCCCAGCATTTT; cdr3_aa: CASSLGTNQPQHF
cdr3_length: 16; v_call: TRBV4-3; clone_size: many; j_call: TRBJ2-6; d_call: NA; cdr3_nt: TGCGCCAGCAGCCAAGGGGTATTCTCTGGGGCCAACGTCCTGACTTTC; cdr3_aa: CASSQGVFSGANVLTF
cdr3_length: 13; v_call: TRBV14; clone_size: many; j_call: TRBJ2-1; d_call: NA; cdr3_nt: TGTGCCAGCAGCCCTTACACGGACCAGGGGCAGTTCTTC; cdr3_aa: CASSPYTDQGQFF
cdr3_length: 14; v_call: TRBV30; clone_size: many; j_call: TRBJ2-6; d_call: NA; cdr3_nt: TGTGCCTGGAGAGGGGGGCTTGGGGCCAACGTCCTGACTTTC; cdr3_aa: CAWRGGLGANVLTF
cdr3_length: 14; v_call: TRBV27; clone_size: many; j_call: TRBJ2-7; d_call: NA; cdr3_nt: TGTGCCAGCATATCGGGGACACCAACCTACGAGCAGTACTTC; cdr3_aa: CASISGTPTYEQYF
cdr3_length: 15; v_call: TRBV7-2; clone_size: many; j_call: TRBJ2-3; d_call: NA; cdr3_nt: TGTGCCAGCAGCTCTTCGCGGGGAATTGGAGATACGCAGTATTTT; cdr3_aa: CASSSSRGIGDTQYF
cdr3_length: 13; v_call: TRBV28; clone_size: many; j_call: TRBJ2-7; d_call: NA; cdr3_nt: TGTGCCAGCAGTTTCAGTAGCCCCTACGAGCAGTACTTC; cdr3_aa: CASSFSSPYEQYF
cdr3_length: 16; v_call: TRBV23-1; clone_size: NA; j_call: TRBJ2-1; d_call: NA; cdr3_nt: TGCGCCAGCAGTCTGGAATCCCACCCCAACAACAATGAGCAGTTCTTC; cdr3_aa: CASSLESHPNNNEQFF
cdr3_length: 12; v_call: TRBV28; clone_size: NA; j_call: TRBJ2-7; d_call: NA; cdr3_nt: TGTGCCAGCAGTTTCGGGGTTGACGAGCAGTACTTC; cdr3_aa: CASSFGVDEQYF
cdr3_length: 14; v_call: TRBV10-3; clone_size: NA; j_call: TRBJ1-2; d_call: TRBD1; cdr3_nt: TGTGCCATCACTTCGACAGGGATTGCCTATGGCTACACCTTC; cdr3_aa: CAITSTGIAYGYTF
cdr3_length: 13; v_call: TRBV20-1; clone_size: many; j_call: TRBJ2-3; d_call: TRBD1; cdr3_nt: TGCAGTGTATGGACAGGGCCTACAGATACGCAGTATTTT; cdr3_aa: CSVWTGPTDTQYF
cdr3_length: 14; v_call: TRBV18; clone_size: few; j_call: TRBJ2-7; d_call: TRBD2; cdr3_nt: TGTGCCAGCTCACGGACTAGCGGGAGTCGCGAGCAGTACTTC; cdr3_aa: CASSRTSGSREQYF
cdr3_length: 13; v_call: TRBV20-1; clone_size: many; j_call: TRBJ2-7; d_call: NA; cdr3_nt: TGCAGTGCTGCCCTTGGCGGGTCTTACGAGCAGTACTTC; cdr3_aa: CSAALGGSYEQYF
cdr3_length: 17; v_call: TRBV6-2/TRBV6-3; clone_size: NA; j_call: TRBJ2-1; d_call: TRBD2; cdr3_nt: TGTGCCTGCCAGGCTAGCGGGAATCGCATGGCAGGGAATGAGCAGTTCTTC; cdr3_aa: CACQASGNRMAGNEQFF
cdr3_length: 16; v_call: TRBV7-2; clone_size: many; j_call: TRBJ2-5; d_call: TRBD2; cdr3_nt: TGTGCCAGCAGCTTAGAACTCGCGGGGGGGCGAGAGACCCAGTACTTC; cdr3_aa: CASSLELAGGRETQYF
cdr3_length: 15; v_call: TRBV20-1; clone_size: many; j_call: TRBJ1-5; d_call: TRBD1; cdr3_nt: TGCAGTGCTAGCTCAAAAGACAGGGGAAATCAGCCCCAGCATTTT; cdr3_aa: CSASSKDRGNQPQHF